Sequencing of this TCR beta chain was carried out in a study of early T cells in non-severe SARS-CoV-2 infection. The wider study: Bulk RNA from unsorted whole blood was sequenced; chains were unpaired.

Regarding the study as a whole: Private and CD4 specificities were missed by VDJdb matching, skewed to anti-spike CD8.

This clonotype was detected many times. Its antigen is not known. Unique molecular identifiers were attached to individual cDNA molecules. TCRdb re-called the 5' RACE reads through MiXCR, storing one row per CDR3 protein. The sample shows tens of thousands of distinct CDR3 sequences, about 12% of them seen only once. In germline, CDR1 is DFQATT, CDR2 SNEGSKA (reference sequence). The V and J ends lost 6 bases and 0 bases, in that order; junction bases with no gene match: 9. The CDR3 totals 15 residues. The chain is built from TRBV20-1 and TRBJ2-3, with TRBD2 matching 7 bases. This clonotype was obtained from an adult who was a healthcare worker with PCR-confirmed SARS-CoV-2 infection or an uninfected control (not recorded which). The donor label of this sample is uncertain. The source was whole blood, collected at baseline. The CDR3 region has the DNA TGCAGTGCCCCCGCCTGGCGGGGGAGCACAGATACGCAGTATTTT. Amino acid sequence: CSAPAWRGSTDTQYF.